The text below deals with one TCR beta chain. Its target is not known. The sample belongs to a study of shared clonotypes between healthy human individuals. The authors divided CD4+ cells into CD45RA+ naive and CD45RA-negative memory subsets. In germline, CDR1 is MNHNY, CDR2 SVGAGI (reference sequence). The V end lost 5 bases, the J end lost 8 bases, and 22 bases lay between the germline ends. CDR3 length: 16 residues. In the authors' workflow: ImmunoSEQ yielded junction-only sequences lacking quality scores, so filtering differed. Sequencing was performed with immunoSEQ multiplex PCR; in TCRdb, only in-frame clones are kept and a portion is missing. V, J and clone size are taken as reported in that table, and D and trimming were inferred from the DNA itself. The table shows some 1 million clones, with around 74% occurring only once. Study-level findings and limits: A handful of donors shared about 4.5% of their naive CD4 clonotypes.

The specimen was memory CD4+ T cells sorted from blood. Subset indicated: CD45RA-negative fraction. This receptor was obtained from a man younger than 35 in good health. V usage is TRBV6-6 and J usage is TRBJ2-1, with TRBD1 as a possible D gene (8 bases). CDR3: CASSKWSGGAGDEQFF. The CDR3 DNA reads TGTGCCAGCAGTAAATGGTCAGGGGGCGCGGGGGATGAGCAGTTCTTC.